The rows below give T cell receptor beta chains drawn from one sample of a study of T cells in Graves' hyperthyroidism and ophthalmopathy. One entry per CDR3 protein results from TCRdb running MiXCR on the multiplex PCR reads. The repertoire consists of approximately 400,000 distinct CDR3 sequences, with more than 13% occurring once and the leading ten covering 25% to 30%. Material for sequencing was blood. Receptors originate from a man in his fifties or sixties with Graves' ophthalmopathy. Both conserved end residues are part of each CDR3. D genes are given only for firm matches. Size is stated for part of the rows, as once, few or many counts, or as a class when the clone is expanded.

TRBJ2-5,-,-,TRBV9,CASSELGGETQYF,TGTGCCAGCAGCGAGCTAGGGGGGGAGACCCAGTACTTC
TRBJ1-5,-,many,TRBV18,CASSPIPSNQPQHF,TGTGCCAGCTCACCGATTCCTAGCAATCAGCCCCAGCATTTT
TRBJ1-3,-,-,TRBV5-1,CAGSSHPSASGNTIYF,TGCGCAGGGTCGAGCCACCCCTCCGCCTCTGGAAACACCATATATTTT
TRBJ2-7,TRBD1,-,TRBV18,CASSPTAVGQNHYEQYF,TGTGCCAGCTCACCAACGGCCGTGGGACAGAACCACTACGAGCAGTACTTC
TRBJ2-3,-,few,TRBV14,CASSQDFGSTDTQYF,TGTGCCAGCAGCCAAGATTTCGGGAGTACAGATACGCAGTATTTT
TRBJ2-1,TRBD1,many,TRBV12-3/TRBV12-4,CASSFRDRDNEQFF,TGTGCCAGCAGTTTCCGCGACAGGGACAATGAGCAGTTCTTC
TRBJ2-1,TRBD2,-,TRBV9,CASSVELLGGSWGGNEQFF,TGTGCCAGCAGCGTAGAACTCCTTGGCGGGAGCTGGGGTGGCAATGAGCAGTTCTTC
TRBJ2-7,TRBD2,-,TRBV7-2,CASSLSGSSPYEQYF,TGTGCCAGCAGCTTGAGCGGGAGCTCTCCCTACGAGCAGTACTTC
TRBJ1-1,-,many,TRBV2,CASSLEGGYTEAFF,TGTGCCAGCAGCTTAGAGGGGGGTTACACTGAAGCTTTCTTT
TRBJ2-3,-,many,TRBV29-1,CSVVAGQMDTQYF,TGCAGCGTTGTGGCAGGACAAATGGATACGCAGTATTTT
TRBJ1-5,TRBD1,many,TRBV12-3/TRBV12-4,CASSSGTGMGQPQHF,TGTGCCAGCAGTTCCGGGACAGGGATGGGTCAGCCCCAGCATTTT
TRBJ1-6,-,many,TRBV11-2,CASSAQGGRNSPLHF,TGTGCCAGCAGCGCCCAAGGGGGGCGAAATTCACCCCTCCACTTT